These 25 T cell receptor beta chains came from one sample sequenced in a study of vaccination and CD4 T cells after COVID-19. These receptors have no known antigen. Sample treatment: roughly nine-day PBMC culture with coronavirus spike peptide pools or control peptides (ViraFEST assay). CD4+ T cells that had been cultured provided DNA sequenced with the Oncomine TCR Beta short-read assay. TCRdb recomputed calls from the PCR reads with MiXCR, one row per CDR3 protein. The data contain about 21,000 distinct CDR3 sequences, roughly 40% of them seen just once; the ten biggest clones take up less than 20%. The sequenced sample was CD4+ T cells from blood, cultured in vitro, obtained before SARS-CoV-2 vaccination. These receptors were taken from a human donor who received a COVID-19 vaccine.

This clonotype was observed a handful of times. The V and J genes are TRBV6-4 and TRBJ2-2; 8 nucleotides agree with TRBD2. In germline, CDR1 is MRHNA, CDR2 SNTAGT. The CDR3 loop spans 16 amino acids. The V gene end was trimmed by 6 bases and the J gene end by 2 bases; junction bases not matched to a gene: 8. CDR3 region: CASSPLAGGNTGELFF. The CDR3 DNA reads TGTGCCAGCAGCCCGTTGGCGGGGGGCAACACCGGGGAGCTGTTTTTT.

Only a few counts were recorded for this clonotype. The gene calls are TRBV6-5 and TRBJ2-2, with unresolved D. The CDR3 contains 13 residues. Trimming took 2 bases from V and 3 from J, leaving 4 bases between them. The germline V gene encodes CDR1 MNHEY and CDR2 SVGAGI. DNA for the CDR3: TGTGCCAGCAGTTACGAGTACACCGGGGAGCTGTTTTTT. Translation gives CASSYEYTGELFF.

The chain carries TRBV7-9 and TRBJ1-5; 8 bases map to TRBD1. The J call may be wrong; the DNA end is better matched by TRBJ2-3. Germline V gene data show CDR1 as SEHNR and CDR2 as FQNEAQ (reference sequence). The CDR3 loop spans 18 amino acids. CDR3 in DNA: TGTGCCAGCAGCCACACCGGGACAGGAATTTCAAAGGGTCAGCCCCAGTATTTT. It is translated as CASSHTGTGISKGQPQYF.

The rearrangement joins TRBV12-5 to TRBJ1-5, with 10 positions matching TRBD1. Per the germline V gene, CDR1 is LGHNT and CDR2 is FRNRAP. The CDR3 has 17 amino acids. With 0 bases clipped from V and 5 bases from J, the junction kept 7 bases outside the gene matches. CDR3 sequence: CASGLVLDRGQHQPQHF. Written as DNA, the CDR3 is TGTGCTAGTGGTTTGGTCCTTGACAGGGGGCAACATCAGCCCCAGCATTTT. Based on the CDR3 plus reference TRBV12-5 and TRBJ1-5, the full variable domain is DARVTQTPRHKVTEMGQEVTMRCQPILGHNTVFWYRQTMMQGLELLAYFRNRAPLDDSGMPKDRFSAEMPDATLATLKIQPSEPRDSAVYFCASGLVLDRGQHQPQHFGDGTRLSIL.

The chain has TRBV5-1 and TRBJ1-1; the D is unclear. This CDR3 comprises 16 residues. V was shortened by 0 bases and J by 0 bases, with 12 bases between the two germline ends. CDR1 and CDR2 (germline): SGHRS, YFSETQ. The CDR3, as DNA: TGCGCCAGCAGCTTGGATGGCAGCATCATGAACACTGAAGCTTTCTTT. Residues: CASSLDGSIMNTEAFF.

This clonotype was observed a few times. The chain employs TRBV30 and TRBJ1-5; D is ambiguous. Germline CDR1 is GTSNPN and CDR2 is SVGIG (reference sequence). The CDR3 loop spans 13 amino acids. Trimming pared 2 bases from V and 1 base from J, leaving 6 bases between. Here the CDR3 reads CAWSTSSNQPQHF. The CDR3 coding sequence is TGTGCCTGGAGTACCAGCAGCAATCAGCCCCAGCATTTT.

The rearrangement joins TRBV10-1 to TRBJ1-2; 8 bases map to TRBD1. The CDR3 runs to 14 residues. CDR1 is WNHNN, CDR2 SYGVQD, per germline (reference sequence). V shed 3 bases and J 6 bases; nucleotides not matched to a gene: 6. The CDR3: CASSDLRGPHGYTF. The CDR3, as DNA: TGCGCCAGCAGTGACCTCAGGGGGCCTCATGGCTACACCTTC.

The chain carries TRBV18 and TRBJ1-2, with TRBD1 identical over 9 bases. J lost 4 bases, V lost 0 bases, and 12 bases had no gene match. Germline CDR1 is KGHSH and CDR2 is LQKENI. The CDR3 runs 18 residues. The CDR3 DNA sequence: TGTGCCAGCTCACCACCGGGACAGGGTCCACTACTTTCCTATGGCTACACCTTC. Its protein is CASSPPGQGPLLSYGYTF.

V usage is TRBV6-1 and J usage is TRBJ1-5; 7 positions agree with TRBD1. J lost 2 bases, V lost 5 bases, and 12 bases had no gene match. The CDR3 is 17 residues long. Germline CDR1 is MNHNS and CDR2 is SASEGT. CDR3 protein: CASSRGAGGFGNQPQHF. The DNA for the CDR3 is TGTGCCAGCAGTAGAGGGGCAGGGGGGTTCGGCAATCAGCCCCAGCATTTT.

This clonotype has more than one count but fewer than ten. The chain links TRBV12-5 to TRBJ1-5; unclear D gene. The CDR3 spans 14 residues. Germline assignment: CDR1 LGHNT and CDR2 FRNRAP. Trimming took 4 bases from V and 0 from J, leaving 7 bases between them. This CDR3 reads CASGSRASNQPQHF. The DNA for the CDR3 is TGTGCTAGTGGTTCCCGAGCTAGCAATCAGCCCCAGCATTTT.

There are a few counts of this clonotype. The genes are TRBV2 and TRBJ1-2; D may be TRBD1 (5 bases). Trimming took off 10 bases at V and 7 bases at J, with 22 bases between the two ends. Germline loops: CDR1 SNHLY, CDR2 FYNNEI. There are 14 residues in the CDR3. In DNA form, the CDR3 reads TGTGCCAACCCGACGGTGGGGGGAGTGGGTGGCTACACCTTC. This translates into CANPTVGGVGGYTF.

The chain uses TRBV18 and TRBJ2-5; D not certain. V dropped 5 bases and J dropped 2 bases, with 3 bases sitting between them. The CDR3 sequence is 11 residues long. CDR1 is KGHSH, CDR2 LQKENI, per germline. In nucleotides, the CDR3 is TGTGCCAGCTCAGGACAAGAGACCCAGTACTTC. It specifies CASSGQETQYF. The whole variable domain, remainder taken from reference TRBV18 and TRBJ2-5, is NAGVMQNPRHLVRRRGQEARLRCSPMKGHSHVYWYRQLPEEGLKFMVYLQKENIIDESGMPKERFSAEFPKEGPSILRIQQVVRGDSAAYFCASSGQETQYFGPGTRLLVL.

The V and J genes are TRBV19 and TRBJ2-1, with D possibly being TRBD1 or TRBD2 (5 bases each). The CDR3 totals 14 residues. Trimming removed 1 base at V and 6 bases at J, with 10 bases between. Germline V gene sequence: CDR1 LNHDA, CDR2 SQIVND (reference sequence). CDR3: CASSIVRGPNEQFF. The CDR3 coding sequence is TGTGCCAGTAGTATAGTAAGGGGACCCAATGAGCAGTTCTTC.

The rearrangement links TRBV29-1 to TRBJ2-3, with 9 bases aligning to TRBD2. V gave up 0 bases and J gave up 3 bases; unmatched junction bases: 4. This CDR3 is built from 15 residues. In germline, CDR1 is SQVTM, CDR2 ANQGSEA. CDR3 bases: TGCAGCGTTGAAGATCTGGCGGGGGGGACAGATACGCAGTATTTT. Its protein is CSVEDLAGGTDTQYF.

In nucleotides, the CDR3 is TGTGCCAGCACCCCGGACAGGGGTGACGCTTTCTTT. The encoded protein is CASTPDRGDAFF. The chain joins TRBV6-1 to TRBJ1-1; 9 bases line up with TRBD1. CDR3 length equals 12 residues. V was pared by 7 bases and J by 11 bases, with 8 bases of the junction left unmatched. Germline V CDR1 and CDR2: MNHNS, SASEGT.

The V and J genes are TRBV2 and TRBJ1-2; weak D call: TRBD1 (5 bases). This CDR3 region has 14 residues. Trimming removed 7 bases from V and 8 bases from J, with 20 bases in between. In germline, CDR1 is SNHLY, CDR2 FYNNEI. CDR3: CASTSFRVPEGYTF. The CDR3 DNA reads TGTGCCAGCACCTCGTTCAGGGTCCCGGAGGGCTACACCTTC. Based on the CDR3 plus reference TRBV2 and TRBJ1-2, the full variable domain is EPEVTQTPSHQVTQMGQEVILRCVPISNHLYFYWYRQILGQKVEFLVSFYNNEISEKSEIFDDQFSVERPDGSNFTLKIRSTKLEDSAMYFCASTSFRVPEGYTFGSGTRLTVV.

CDR3 residues: CSARSSGAVDNEQFF. The CDR3 DNA is TGCAGTGCTAGGTCCTCGGGGGCCGTCGACAATGAGCAGTTCTTC. The chain has TRBV20-1 and TRBJ2-1; D assignment may be TRBD1 or TRBD2 (6 bases each). Germline CDR1 reads DFQATT; CDR2 reads SNEGSKA (reference sequence). V was trimmed by 3 bases and J by 5 bases, leaving 17 bases between them. The CDR3 has 15 residues.

The rearrangement uses TRBV20-1 and TRBJ1-2, with D maybe TRBD1 (5 bases). The CDR3 spans 14 residues. V shed 0 bases and J shed 7 bases, with 15 bases lying between them. The V gene's germline CDR1 is DFQATT and CDR2 SNEGSKA (reference sequence). This chain's CDR3 is CSARDTSGTFGYTF. DNA for the CDR3: TGCAGTGCTAGAGATACGTCAGGGACTTTTGGCTACACCTTC.

V gene TRBV12-2 combines with J gene TRBJ1-5; the D call TRBD1 from the table was never checked on the DNA. TRBV12-2 is a known pseudogene. This CDR3 comprises 15 residues. CDR3 amino acids: CARHKGQGVNQPQHF. The CDR3 DNA is TGTGCAAGACACAAGGGACAGGGCGTCAATCAGCCCCAGCATTTT.

V usage is TRBV6-1 and J usage is TRBJ1-4; 10 positions match TRBD1. The germline V gene has CDR1 MNHNS and CDR2 SASEGT. This CDR3 is 14 amino acids long. V dropped 6 bases and J dropped 8; count of bases not matched to a gene: 6. The CDR3 protein is CASSRQGAREKLFF. CDR3 nucleotide sequence: TGTGCCAGCAGCCGACAGGGGGCTAGGGAAAAACTGTTTTTT.

This clonotype is a singleton in its sample. This sequence joins TRBV20-1 and TRBJ2-7; TRBD1 matches at 12 bases. The V gene's germline CDR1 is DFQATT and CDR2 SNEGSKA (reference sequence). This CDR3 region has 16 residues. V shed 6 bases, J shed 0 bases, and the junction held 9 bases outside the gene matches. CDR3 nucleotide sequence: TGCAGTGCAGTCCCGGGACAGGGGGCGTTCTCCTACGAGCAGTACTTC. This encodes CSAVPGQGAFSYEQYF.

This clonotype was counted only a few times. The chain is built from TRBV27 and TRBJ1-2; TRBD1 matches at 8 bases. The CDR3 is 14 residues long. V shed 5 bases and J 4 bases; nucleotides not matched to a gene: 6. The V gene's germline CDR1 is MNHEY and CDR2 SMNVEV (reference sequence). The DNA for the CDR3 is TGTGCCAGCAGTGGACAGGGTCCCGGCTATGGCTACACCTTC. Translation gives CASSGQGPGYGYTF.

The rearrangement links TRBV19 to TRBJ1-1, with 7 bases that match TRBD1. The CDR3 spans 14 residues. The germline V gene encodes CDR1 LNHDA and CDR2 SQIVND (reference sequence). The trim removed 3 bases at V and 1 base at J, leaving 2 bases unmatched. The CDR3 sequence is CASSMGTENTEAFF. CDR3 coding DNA: TGTGCCAGTAGTATGGGGACAGAGAACACTGAAGCTTTCTTT.

CDR3 residues: CASSLDRDRDDYTF. Here the CDR3 DNA reads TGTGCCAGCAGCTTGGACCGGGACAGGGATGACTACACCTTC. The J gene is TRBJ1-2, the V gene TRBV5-5; 9 bases line up with TRBD1. CDR1 and CDR2 (germline): SGHKS, YYEKEE (reference sequence). This CDR3 has 14 amino acids. V shed 0 bases and J 10 bases; nucleotides not matched to a gene: 7.

V and J are TRBV6-1 and TRBJ2-6; D unclear. This CDR3 contains 15 residues. Trimming shortened V by 6 bases and J by 2 bases, and 11 bases separated the two germline ends. Germline V CDR1 and CDR2: MNHNS, SASEGT. In DNA, the CDR3 is TGTGCCAGCAGCCCACGGCCCCCTGGGGCCAACGTCCTGACTTTC. This translates into CASSPRPPGANVLTF.